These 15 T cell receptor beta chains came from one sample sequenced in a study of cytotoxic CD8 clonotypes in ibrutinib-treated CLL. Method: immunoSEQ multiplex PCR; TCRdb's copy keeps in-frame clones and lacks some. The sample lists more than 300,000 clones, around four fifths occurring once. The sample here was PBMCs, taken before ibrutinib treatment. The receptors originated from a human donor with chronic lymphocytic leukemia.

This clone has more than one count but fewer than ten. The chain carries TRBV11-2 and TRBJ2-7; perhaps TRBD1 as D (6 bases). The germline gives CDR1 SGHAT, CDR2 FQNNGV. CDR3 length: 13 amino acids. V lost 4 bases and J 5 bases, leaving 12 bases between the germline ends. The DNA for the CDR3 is TGTGCCAGCAGCTGGGGGACAAAAGACGAGCAGTACTTC. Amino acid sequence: CASSWGTKDEQYF.

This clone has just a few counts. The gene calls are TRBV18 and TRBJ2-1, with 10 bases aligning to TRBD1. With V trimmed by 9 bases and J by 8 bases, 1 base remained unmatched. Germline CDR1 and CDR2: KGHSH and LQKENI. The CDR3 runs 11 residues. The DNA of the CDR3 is TGTGCCAGGGGACAGGGGTATGAGCAGTTCTTC. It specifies CARGQGYEQFF.

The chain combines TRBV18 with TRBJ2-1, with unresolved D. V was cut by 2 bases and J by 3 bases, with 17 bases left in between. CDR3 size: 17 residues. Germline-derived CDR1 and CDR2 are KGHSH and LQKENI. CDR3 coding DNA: TGTGCCAGCTCACCAGTCGTGGTGGCTAGAAACTACAATGAGCAGTTCTTC. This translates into CASSPVVVARNYNEQFF.

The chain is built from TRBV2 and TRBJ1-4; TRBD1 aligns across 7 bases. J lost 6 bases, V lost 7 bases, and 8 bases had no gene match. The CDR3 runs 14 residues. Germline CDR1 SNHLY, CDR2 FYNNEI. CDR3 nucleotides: TGTGCCAGCATTAAGGGGGCGCGGGATGAAAAACTGTTTTTT. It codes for CASIKGARDEKLFF.

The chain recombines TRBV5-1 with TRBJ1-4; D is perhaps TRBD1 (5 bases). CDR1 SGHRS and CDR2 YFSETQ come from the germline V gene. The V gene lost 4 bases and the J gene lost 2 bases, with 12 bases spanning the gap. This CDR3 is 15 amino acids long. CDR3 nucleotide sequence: TGCGCCAGCAGCACCAGGGCAGAGACTAATGAAAAACTGTTTTTT. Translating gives CASSTRAETNEKLFF.

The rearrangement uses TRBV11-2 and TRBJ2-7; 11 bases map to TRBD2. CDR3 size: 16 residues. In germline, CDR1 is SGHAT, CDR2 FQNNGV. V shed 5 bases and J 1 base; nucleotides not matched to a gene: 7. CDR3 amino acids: CASSPRLAGLSYEQYF. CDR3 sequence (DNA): TGTGCCAGCAGCCCCCGACTAGCGGGGTTATCCTACGAGCAGTACTTC.

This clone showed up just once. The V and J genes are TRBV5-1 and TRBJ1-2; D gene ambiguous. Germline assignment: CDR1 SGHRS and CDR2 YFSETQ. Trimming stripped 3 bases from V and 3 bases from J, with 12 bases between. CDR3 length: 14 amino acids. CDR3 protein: CASSSTGLDYGYTF. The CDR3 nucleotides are TGCGCCAGCAGCTCTACCGGGCTCGACTATGGCTACACCTTC.

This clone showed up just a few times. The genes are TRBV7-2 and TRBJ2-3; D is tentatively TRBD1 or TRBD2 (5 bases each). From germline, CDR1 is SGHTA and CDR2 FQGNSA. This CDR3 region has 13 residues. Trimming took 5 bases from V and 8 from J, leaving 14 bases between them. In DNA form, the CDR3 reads TGTGCCAGCAGCGGACGGGGCCCCGGTACGCAGTATTTT. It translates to CASSGRGPGTQYF.

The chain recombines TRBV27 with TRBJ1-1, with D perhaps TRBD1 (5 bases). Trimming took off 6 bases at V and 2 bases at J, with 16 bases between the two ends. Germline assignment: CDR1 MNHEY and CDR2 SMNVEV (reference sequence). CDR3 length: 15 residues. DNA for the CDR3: TGTGCCAGCAGCGCCTTTGGGACGGCTAACACTGAAGCTTTCTTT. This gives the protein CASSAFGTANTEAFF.

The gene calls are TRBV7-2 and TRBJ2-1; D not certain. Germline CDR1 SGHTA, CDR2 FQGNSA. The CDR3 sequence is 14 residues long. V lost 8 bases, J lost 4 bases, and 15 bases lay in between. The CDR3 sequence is CASVTQSGYNEQFF. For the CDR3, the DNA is TGTGCCAGCGTTACTCAGTCCGGGTACAATGAGCAGTTCTTC.

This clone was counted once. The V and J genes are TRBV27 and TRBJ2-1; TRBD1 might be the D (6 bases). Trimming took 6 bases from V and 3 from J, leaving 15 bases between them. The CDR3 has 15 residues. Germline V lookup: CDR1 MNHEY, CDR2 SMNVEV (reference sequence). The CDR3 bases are TGTGCCAGCAGCCTAGATCCGACAGGCTACAATGAGCAGTTCTTC. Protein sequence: CASSLDPTGYNEQFF.

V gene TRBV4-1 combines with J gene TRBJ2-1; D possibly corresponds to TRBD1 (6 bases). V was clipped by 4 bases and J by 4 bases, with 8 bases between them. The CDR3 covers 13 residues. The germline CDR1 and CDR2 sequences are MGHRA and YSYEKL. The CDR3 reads CASSRGQYNEQFF. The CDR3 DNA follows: TGCGCCAGCAGCCGCGGACAGTACAATGAGCAGTTCTTC.

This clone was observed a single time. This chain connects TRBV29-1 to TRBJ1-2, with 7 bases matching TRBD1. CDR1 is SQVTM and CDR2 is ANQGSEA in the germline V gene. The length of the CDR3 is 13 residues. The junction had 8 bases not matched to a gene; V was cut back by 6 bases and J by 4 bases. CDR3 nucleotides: TGCAGCGTGACAGGGTCGACGCGCTATGGCTACACCTTC. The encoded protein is CSVTGSTRYGYTF.

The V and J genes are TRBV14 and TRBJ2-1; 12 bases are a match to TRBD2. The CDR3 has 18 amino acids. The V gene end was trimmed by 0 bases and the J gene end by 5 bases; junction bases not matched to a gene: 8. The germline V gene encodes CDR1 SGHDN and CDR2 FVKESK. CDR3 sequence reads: CASSQERRASGRDNEQFF. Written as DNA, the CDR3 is TGTGCCAGCAGCCAAGAGCGCCGGGCTAGCGGGAGGGACAATGAGCAGTTCTTC.

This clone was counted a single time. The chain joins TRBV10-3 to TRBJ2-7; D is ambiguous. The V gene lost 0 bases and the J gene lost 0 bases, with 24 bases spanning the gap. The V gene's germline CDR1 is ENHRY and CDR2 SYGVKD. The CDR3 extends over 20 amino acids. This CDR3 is CAISESIPKLGRIVSYEQYF. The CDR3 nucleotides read TGTGCCATCAGTGAGTCGATACCTAAACTCGGACGCATCGTCTCCTACGAGCAGTACTTC.